This T cell receptor (delta chain) was obtained from a study of Vδ1+ human thymocytes. Study observations and caveats: Despite high sort purity, roughly 19% of thymic T cell receptor delta sequences were Vdelta2. Donors shared many TRG clonotypes but few TRD clonotypes. Thymic TRG and TRD repertoires appeared highly polyclonal.

Vdelta1+ thymocyte sorts reached between about 98% and 99.6% purity. RNA was extracted from the cells and then reverse transcribed. The CDR3 regions were amplified by multiplex PCR from V-gene primers to a constant-region primer. TCRdb called clones from the multiplex PCR reads again using CATT. The sample yields 21,000 or so delta-chain clones, roughly 8% seen once. On this clone itself: Its target is not known.

With 3 bases clipped from V and 0 bases from J, the junction kept 7 bases outside the gene matches. The CDR3 loop spans 17 amino acids. The germline gives CDR1 TSWWSYY, CDR2 QGS. Sample: Vdelta1+ gamma-delta thymocytes from the thymus. Subset defined: FACS-sorted CD3+ TCRalphabeta- TCRVdelta1+ TCRVdelta2- thymocytes. The source of this sequence is a child under two years old who had congenital heart surgery. The chain has TRDV1 and TRDJ1; TRDD3 aligns across 10 bases. In DNA, the CDR3 is TGTGCTCTTGGGGATACCCGTACTGGGGGATACACCGATAAACTCATCTTT. Translation gives CALGDTRTGGYTDKLIF.